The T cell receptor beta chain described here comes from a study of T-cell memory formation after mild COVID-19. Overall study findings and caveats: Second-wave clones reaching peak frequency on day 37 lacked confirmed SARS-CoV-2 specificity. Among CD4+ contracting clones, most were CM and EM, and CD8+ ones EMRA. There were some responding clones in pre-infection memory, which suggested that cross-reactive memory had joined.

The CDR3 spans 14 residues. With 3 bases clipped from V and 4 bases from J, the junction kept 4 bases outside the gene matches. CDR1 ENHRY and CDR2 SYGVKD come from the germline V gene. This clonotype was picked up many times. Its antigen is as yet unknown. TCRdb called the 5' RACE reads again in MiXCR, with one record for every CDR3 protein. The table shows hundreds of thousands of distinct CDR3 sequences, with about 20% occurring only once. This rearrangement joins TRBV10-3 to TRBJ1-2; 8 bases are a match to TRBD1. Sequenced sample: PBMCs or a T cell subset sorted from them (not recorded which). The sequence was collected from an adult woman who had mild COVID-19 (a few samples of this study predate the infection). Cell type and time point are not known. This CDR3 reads CAISDDTGGYGYTF. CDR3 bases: TGTGCCATCAGTGACGACACAGGGGGCTATGGCTACACCTTC.